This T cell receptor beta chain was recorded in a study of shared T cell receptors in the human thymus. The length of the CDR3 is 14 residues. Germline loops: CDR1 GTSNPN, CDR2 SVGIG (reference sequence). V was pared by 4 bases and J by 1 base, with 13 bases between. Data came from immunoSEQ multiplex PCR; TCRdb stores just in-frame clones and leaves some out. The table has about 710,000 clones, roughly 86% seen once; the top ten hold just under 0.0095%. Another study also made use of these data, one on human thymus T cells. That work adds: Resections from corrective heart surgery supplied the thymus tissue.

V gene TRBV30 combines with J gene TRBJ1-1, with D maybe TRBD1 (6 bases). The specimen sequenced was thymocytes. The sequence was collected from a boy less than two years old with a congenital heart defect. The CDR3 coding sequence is TGTGCCTGGAACCGAGGGGGGGGGAACACTGAAGCTTTCTTT. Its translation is CAWNRGGGNTEAFF.